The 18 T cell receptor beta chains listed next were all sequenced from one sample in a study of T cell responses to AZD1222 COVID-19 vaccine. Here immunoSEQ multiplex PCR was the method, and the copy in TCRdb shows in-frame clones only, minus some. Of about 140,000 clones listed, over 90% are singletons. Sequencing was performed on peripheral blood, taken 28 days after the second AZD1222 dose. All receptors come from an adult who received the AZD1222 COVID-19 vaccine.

CDR3 sequence: CASSHLAGVGLKETQYF. The CDR3 DNA reads TGTGCCAGCAGTCACCTAGCGGGAGTCGGATTAAAAGAGACCCAGTACTTC. The V call is TRBV6-2 or TRBV6-3, the J call TRBJ2-5; TRBD2 matches at 10 bases. V was pared by 5 bases and J by 3 bases, with 12 bases of the junction left unmatched. The CDR3 has 17 amino acids. Germline lookup yields CDR1 MNHEY and CDR2 SVGEGT.

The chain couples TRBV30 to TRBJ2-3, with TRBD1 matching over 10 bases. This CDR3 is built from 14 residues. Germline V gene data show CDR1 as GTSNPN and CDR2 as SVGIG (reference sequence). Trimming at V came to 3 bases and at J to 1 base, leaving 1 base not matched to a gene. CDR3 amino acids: CAWSGTGGTDTQYF. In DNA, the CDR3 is TGTGCCTGGAGCGGGACAGGGGGCACAGATACGCAGTATTTT.

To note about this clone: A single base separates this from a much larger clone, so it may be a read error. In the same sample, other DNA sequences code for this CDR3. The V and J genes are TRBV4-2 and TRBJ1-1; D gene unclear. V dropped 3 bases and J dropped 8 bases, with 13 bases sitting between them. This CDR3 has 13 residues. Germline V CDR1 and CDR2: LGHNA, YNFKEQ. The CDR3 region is CASSQELHLEAFF. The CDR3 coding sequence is TGTGCCAGCAGCCAGGAACTTCACCTCGAAGCTTTCTTT.

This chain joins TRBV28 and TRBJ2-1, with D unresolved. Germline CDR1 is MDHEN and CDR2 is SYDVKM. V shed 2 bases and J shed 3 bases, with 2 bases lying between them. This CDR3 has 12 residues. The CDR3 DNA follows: TGTGCCAGCAGTTTAATCTACAATGAGCAGTTCTTC. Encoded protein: CASSLIYNEQFF.

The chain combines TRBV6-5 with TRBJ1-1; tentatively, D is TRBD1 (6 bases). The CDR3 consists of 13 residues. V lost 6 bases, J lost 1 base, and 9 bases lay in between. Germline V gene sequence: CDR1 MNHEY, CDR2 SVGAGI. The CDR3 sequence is CASRWGQNTEAFF. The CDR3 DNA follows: TGTGCCAGCAGATGGGGACAGAACACTGAAGCTTTCTTT.

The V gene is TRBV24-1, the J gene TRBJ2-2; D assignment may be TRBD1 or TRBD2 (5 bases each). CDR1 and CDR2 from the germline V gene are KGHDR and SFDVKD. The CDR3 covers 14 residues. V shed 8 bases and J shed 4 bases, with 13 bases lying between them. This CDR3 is CATKWGKGTGELFF. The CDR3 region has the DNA TGTGCCACCAAATGGGGGAAGGGCACCGGGGAGCTGTTTTTT.

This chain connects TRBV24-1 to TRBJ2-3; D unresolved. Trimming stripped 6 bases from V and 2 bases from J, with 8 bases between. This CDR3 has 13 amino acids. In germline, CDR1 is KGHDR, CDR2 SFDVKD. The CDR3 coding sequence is TGTGCCACCAGTAGGAAGGACACAGATACGCAGTATTTT. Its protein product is CATSRKDTDTQYF.

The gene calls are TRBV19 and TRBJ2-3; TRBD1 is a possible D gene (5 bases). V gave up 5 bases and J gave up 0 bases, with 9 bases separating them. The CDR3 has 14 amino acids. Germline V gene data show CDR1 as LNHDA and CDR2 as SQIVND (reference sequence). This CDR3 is CASSLGVSTDTQYF. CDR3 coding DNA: TGTGCCAGTAGTTTAGGGGTGAGCACAGATACGCAGTATTTT. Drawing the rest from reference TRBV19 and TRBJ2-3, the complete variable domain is DGGITQSPKYLFRKEGQNVTLSCEQNLNHDAMYWYRQDPGQGLRLIYYSQIVNDFQKGDIAEGYSVSREKKESFPLTVTSAQKNPTAFYLCASSLGVSTDTQYFGPGTRLTVL.

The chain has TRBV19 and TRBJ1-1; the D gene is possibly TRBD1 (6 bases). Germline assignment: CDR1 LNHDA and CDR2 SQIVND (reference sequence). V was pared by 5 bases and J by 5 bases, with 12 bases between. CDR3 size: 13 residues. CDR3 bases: TGTGCCAGTAGTGCTAACAGGGCTACTGAAGCTTTCTTT. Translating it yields CASSANRATEAFF.

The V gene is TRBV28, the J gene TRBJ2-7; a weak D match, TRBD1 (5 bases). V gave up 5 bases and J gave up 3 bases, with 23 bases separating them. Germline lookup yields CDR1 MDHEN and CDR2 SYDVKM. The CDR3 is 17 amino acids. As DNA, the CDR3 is TGTGCCAGCAGTCTCCACCTTTTGGAAAGGGGATACTACGAGCAGTACTTC. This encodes CASSLHLLERGYYEQYF.

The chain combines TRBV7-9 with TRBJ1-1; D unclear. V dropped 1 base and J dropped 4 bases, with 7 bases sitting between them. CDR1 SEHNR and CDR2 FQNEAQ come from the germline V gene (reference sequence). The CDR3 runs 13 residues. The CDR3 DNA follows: TGTGCCAGCAGCTTAGGTGGAACCACTGAAGCTTTCTTT. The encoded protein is CASSLGGTTEAFF.

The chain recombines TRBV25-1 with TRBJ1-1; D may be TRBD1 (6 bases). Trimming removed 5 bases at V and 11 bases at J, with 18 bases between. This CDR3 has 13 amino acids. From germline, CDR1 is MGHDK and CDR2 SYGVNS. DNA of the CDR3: TGTGCCAGCAGTAAAGGAGGGGGTGAGGATGCTTTCTTT. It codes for CASSKGGGEDAFF.

This chain's CDR3 is CASSQSWGNQPQHF. The CDR3 region has the DNA TGTGCCAGCAGCCAATCGTGGGGAAATCAGCCCCAGCATTTT. The rearrangement joins TRBV3-1 (or the pseudogene TRBV3-2) to TRBJ1-5; D gene uncertain. This CDR3 contains 14 residues. Trimming took 2 bases from V and 4 from J, leaving 9 bases between them. Germline values: CDR1 LGHDT, CDR2 YNNKEL (reference sequence).

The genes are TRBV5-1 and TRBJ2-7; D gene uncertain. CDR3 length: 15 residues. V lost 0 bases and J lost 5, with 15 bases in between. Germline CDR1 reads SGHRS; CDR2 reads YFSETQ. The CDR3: CASSLESVVLDEQYF. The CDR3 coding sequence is TGCGCCAGCAGCTTGGAGTCAGTCGTTTTAGACGAGCAGTACTTC.

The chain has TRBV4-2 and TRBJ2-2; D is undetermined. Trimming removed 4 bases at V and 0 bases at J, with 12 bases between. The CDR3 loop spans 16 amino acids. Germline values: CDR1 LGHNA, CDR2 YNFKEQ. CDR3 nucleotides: TGTGCCAGCAGCCGGGCGGTCCTAGCGAACACCGGGGAGCTGTTTTTT. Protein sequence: CASSRAVLANTGELFF.

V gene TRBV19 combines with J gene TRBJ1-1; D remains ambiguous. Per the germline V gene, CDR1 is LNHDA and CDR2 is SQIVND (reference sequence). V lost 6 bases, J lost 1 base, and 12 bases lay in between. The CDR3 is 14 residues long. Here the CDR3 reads CASRPRTENTEAFF. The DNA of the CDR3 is TGTGCCAGTAGACCCCGGACGGAGAACACTGAAGCTTTCTTT. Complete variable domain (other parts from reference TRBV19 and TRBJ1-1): DGGITQSPKYLFRKEGQNVTLSCEQNLNHDAMYWYRQDPGQGLRLIYYSQIVNDFQKGDIAEGYSVSREKKESFPLTVTSAQKNPTAFYLCASRPRTENTEAFFGQGTRLTVV.

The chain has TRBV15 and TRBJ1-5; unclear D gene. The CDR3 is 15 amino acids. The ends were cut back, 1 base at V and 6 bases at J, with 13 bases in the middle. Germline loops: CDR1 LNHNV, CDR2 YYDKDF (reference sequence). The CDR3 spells CATSRGAGRGQPQHF. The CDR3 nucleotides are TGTGCCACCAGCAGAGGAGCGGGAAGAGGTCAGCCCCAGCATTTT. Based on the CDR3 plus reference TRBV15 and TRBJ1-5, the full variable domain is DAMVIQNPRYQVTQFGKPVTLSCSQTLNHNVMYWYQQKSSQAPKLLFHYYDKDFNNEADTPDNFQSRRPNTSFCFLDIRSPGLGDTAMYLCATSRGAGRGQPQHFGDGTRLSIL.

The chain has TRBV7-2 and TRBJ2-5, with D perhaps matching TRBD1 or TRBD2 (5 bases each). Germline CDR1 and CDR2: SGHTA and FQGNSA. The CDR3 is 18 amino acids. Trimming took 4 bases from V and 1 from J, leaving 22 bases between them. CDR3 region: CASSSSRGAGTIQETQYF. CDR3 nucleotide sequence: TGTGCCAGCAGCTCCTCTCGGGGCGCGGGTACGATCCAAGAGACCCAGTACTTC.